This T cell receptor beta chain originates from a study of T cells in Graves' hyperthyroidism and ophthalmopathy. Study overall: Upon initial diagnosis and before any treatment, peripheral blood was collected.

Those patients with uncontrolled infection, other autoimmune disease, pregnancy or lactation were excluded. Many counts were recorded for this clonotype. Its target is not known. Researchers amplified the TCR beta CDR3 regions from RNA transcripts. HTBI primers were employed in a first-round RT-PCR of the TCR CDR3. TCRdb re-derived calls from the multiplex PCR reads in MiXCR, one entry per CDR3 protein. This table has almost 600,000 distinct CDR3 sequences, over 11% appearing once. Study outcomes and limitations: Ophthalmopathy onset followed model prediction by a median about six months.

Sequenced material: blood. This TCR derives from a woman aged 25 to 39 with Graves' hyperthyroidism that later progressed to Graves' ophthalmopathy.

CDR3 residues: CATSDPDRDEAFF. The CDR3 DNA follows: TGTGCCACCAGTGACCCCGACAGGGATGAAGCTTTCTTT. The rearrangement uses TRBV24-1 and TRBJ1-1, with TRBD1 identical over 7 bases. Germline V gene data show CDR1 as KGHDR and CDR2 as SFDVKD. The CDR3 runs to 13 residues. Germline trimming cut 4 bases from V and 7 bases from J; bases unmatched to any gene: 5.